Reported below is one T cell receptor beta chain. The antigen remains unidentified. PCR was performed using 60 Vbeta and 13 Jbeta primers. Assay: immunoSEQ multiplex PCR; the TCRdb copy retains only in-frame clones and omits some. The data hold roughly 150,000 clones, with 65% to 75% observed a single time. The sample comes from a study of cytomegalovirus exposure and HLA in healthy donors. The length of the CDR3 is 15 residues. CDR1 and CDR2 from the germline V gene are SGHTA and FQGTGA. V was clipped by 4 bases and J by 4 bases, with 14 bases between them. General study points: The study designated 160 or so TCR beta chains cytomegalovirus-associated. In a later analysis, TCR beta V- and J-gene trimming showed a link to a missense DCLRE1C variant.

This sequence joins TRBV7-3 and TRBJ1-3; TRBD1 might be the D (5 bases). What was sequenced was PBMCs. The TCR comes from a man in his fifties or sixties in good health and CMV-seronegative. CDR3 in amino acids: CASSSTGTPGNTIYF. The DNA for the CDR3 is TGTGCCAGCAGCTCAACCGGGACTCCAGGAAACACCATATATTTT.